The source of this TCR beta chain is a study of immune characterization of retroperitoneal liposarcoma. The V gene's germline CDR1 is MNHGY and CDR2 SAAAGT. This CDR3 has 13 amino acids. The ends were cut back, 8 bases at V and 2 bases at J, with 13 bases in the middle. TCRdb reprocessed the PCR reads with MiXCR, giving one entry per CDR3 protein. The table records roughly 9,800 distinct CDR3 sequences, about 39% of them present only once. This clonotype was sampled from a male donor with retroperitoneal liposarcoma. The sample was tumor tissue. The chain combines TRBV6-8 with TRBJ2-7, with D possibly matching TRBD2 (6 bases). CDR3 loop: CASLREITYEQYF. Here the CDR3 DNA reads TGTGCCAGCTTACGGGAGATTACCTACGAGCAGTACTTC.